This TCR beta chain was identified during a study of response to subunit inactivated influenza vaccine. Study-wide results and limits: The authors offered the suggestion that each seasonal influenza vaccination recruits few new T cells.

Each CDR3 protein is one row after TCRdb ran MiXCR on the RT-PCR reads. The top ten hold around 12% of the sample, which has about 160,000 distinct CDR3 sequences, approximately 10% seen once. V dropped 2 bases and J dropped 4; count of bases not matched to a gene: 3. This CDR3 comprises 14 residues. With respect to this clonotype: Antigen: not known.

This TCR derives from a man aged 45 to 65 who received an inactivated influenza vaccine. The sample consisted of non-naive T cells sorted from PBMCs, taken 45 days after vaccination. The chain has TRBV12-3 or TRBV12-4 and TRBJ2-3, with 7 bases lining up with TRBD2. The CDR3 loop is CASSLWGGADTQYF. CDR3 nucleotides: TGTGCCAGCAGTTTATGGGGGGGGGCAGATACGCAGTATTTT.